The clone carrying this T cell receptor beta chain was detected a few times. Germline V CDR1 and CDR2: SGHDN, FVKESK. After removal of 1 base from V and 7 bases from J, the junction contained 6 bases not matched to a gene. This CDR3 region has 15 residues. The entry originates in a study of T cells after yellow fever vaccination. Conversion of TCR transcripts into cDNA relied on 5'RACE template switching, which added a universal primer site and UMIs. TCRdb re-analysed the 5' RACE reads in MiXCR, keeping a single row per CDR3 protein. Among 340,000 or so distinct CDR3 sequences, about 12% were seen once, and the ten largest hold 2.5% to 4%.

The chain carries TRBV14 and TRBJ2-4; 8 bases align to TRBD2. The sample consisted of CD4+ T cells sorted from PBMCs, taken 15 days after the yellow fever booster vaccination. The source of this sequence is a man younger than 35 who received the YFV17D yellow fever vaccine. CDR3 residues: CASSQAGGLGNIQYF. DNA of the CDR3: TGTGCCAGCAGCCAAGCGGGGGGGCTTGGGAACATTCAGTACTTC.